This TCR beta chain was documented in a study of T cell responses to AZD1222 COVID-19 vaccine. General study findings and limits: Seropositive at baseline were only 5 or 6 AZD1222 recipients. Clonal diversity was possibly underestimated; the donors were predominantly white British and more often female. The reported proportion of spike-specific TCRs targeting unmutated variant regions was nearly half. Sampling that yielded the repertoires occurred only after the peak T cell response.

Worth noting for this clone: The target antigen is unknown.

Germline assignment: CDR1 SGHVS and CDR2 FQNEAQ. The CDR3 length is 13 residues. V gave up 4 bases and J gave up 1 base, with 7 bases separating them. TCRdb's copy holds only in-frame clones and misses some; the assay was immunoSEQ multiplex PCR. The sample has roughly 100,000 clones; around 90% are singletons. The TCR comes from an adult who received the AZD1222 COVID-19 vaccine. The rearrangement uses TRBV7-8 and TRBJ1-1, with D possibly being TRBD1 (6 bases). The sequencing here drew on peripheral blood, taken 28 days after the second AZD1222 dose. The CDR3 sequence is CASSSTGNTEAFF. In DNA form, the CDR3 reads TGTGCCAGCAGCTCGACAGGGAACACTGAAGCTTTCTTT.